This TCR beta chain was profiled in a study of Graves' ophthalmopathy and Graves' hyperthyroidism. Study summary: Investigators collected peripheral blood at initial diagnosis, before any treatment was given.

The sample holds many counts of this clonotype. Its antigen is not known. Study-level results: It was with roughly 71% sensitivity and 72.22% specificity that the model predicted ophthalmopathy progression.

The authors amplified TCR beta CDR3 regions, and they did so from RNA transcripts for repertoire sequencing. Second-round multiplex PCR came after first-round RT-PCR with HTBI primers. TCRdb independently ran MiXCR on the multiplex PCR reads; one entry per CDR3 protein. The repertoire holds 300,000 to 400,000 distinct CDR3 sequences, with 15% to 20% as singletons. The J segment lost 10 bases and the V segment lost 3 bases, leaving 11 bases of the junction unmatched. The CDR3 is made up of 13 amino acids. Per germline, CDR1 DFQATT and CDR2 SNEGSKA (reference sequence). Sequenced material: peripheral blood. The sequence was collected from an adult man with Graves' ophthalmopathy. The gene calls are TRBV20-1 and TRBJ1-2; 7 bases fit TRBD1. The CDR3 nucleotides read TGCAGTGCTAGTTGGAGCGACAGGGTCGACTACACCTTC. It codes for CSASWSDRVDYTF.